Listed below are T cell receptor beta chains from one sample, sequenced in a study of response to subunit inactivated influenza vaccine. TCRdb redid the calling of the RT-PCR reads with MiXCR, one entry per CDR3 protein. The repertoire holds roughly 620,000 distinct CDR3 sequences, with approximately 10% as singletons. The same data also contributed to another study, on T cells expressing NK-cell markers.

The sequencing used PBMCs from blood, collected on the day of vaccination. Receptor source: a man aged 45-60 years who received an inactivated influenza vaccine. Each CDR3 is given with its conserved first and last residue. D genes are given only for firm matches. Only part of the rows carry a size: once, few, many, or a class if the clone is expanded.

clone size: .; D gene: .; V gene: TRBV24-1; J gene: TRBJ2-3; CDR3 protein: CATSDWGDTQYF; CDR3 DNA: TGTGCCACCAGTGATTGGGGAGATACGCAGTATTTT
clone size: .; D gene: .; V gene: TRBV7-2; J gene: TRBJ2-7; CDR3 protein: CASSLAKDYEQYF; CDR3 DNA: TGTGCCAGCAGCTTAGCGAAAGACTACGAGCAGTACTTC
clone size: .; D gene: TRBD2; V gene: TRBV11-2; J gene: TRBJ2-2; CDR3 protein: CASSPHGGGTNTGELFF; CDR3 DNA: TGTGCCAGCAGCCCTCACGGCGGGGGGACGAACACCGGGGAGCTGTTTTTT
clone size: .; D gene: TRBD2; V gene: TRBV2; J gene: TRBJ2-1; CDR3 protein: CAFCSGTSGRARSYNEQFF; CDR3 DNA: TGTGCCTTCTGTTCAGGGACTAGCGGGAGGGCCAGGTCCTACAATGAGCAGTTCTTC
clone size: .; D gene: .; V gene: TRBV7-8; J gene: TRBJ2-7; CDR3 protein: CASSISDEQYF; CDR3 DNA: TGTGCCAGCAGCATAAGCGACGAGCAGTACTTC
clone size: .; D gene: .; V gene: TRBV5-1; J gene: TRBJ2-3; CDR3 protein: CASSPTTADTQYF; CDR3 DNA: TGCGCCAGCAGCCCCACAACAGCGGATACGCAGTATTTT
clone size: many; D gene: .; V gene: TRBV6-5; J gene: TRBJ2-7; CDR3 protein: CASSYSLSAYEQYF; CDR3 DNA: TGTGCCAGCAGTTACTCCTTGAGTGCTTACGAGCAGTACTTC
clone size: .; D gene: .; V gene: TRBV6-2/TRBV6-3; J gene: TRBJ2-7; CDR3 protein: CASSKGLYEQYF; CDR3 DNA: TGTGCCAGCAGTAAAGGCCTCTACGAGCAGTACTTC
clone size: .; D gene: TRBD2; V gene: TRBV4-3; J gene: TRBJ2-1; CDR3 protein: CASSQAGGTYNEQFF; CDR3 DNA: TGCGCCAGCAGCCAGGCGGGGGGAACCTACAATGAGCAGTTCTTC
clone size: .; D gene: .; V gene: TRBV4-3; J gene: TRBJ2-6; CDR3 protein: CASSQDRSSGANVLTF; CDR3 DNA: TGCGCCAGCAGCCAAGATAGGAGCTCTGGGGCCAACGTCCTGACTTTC
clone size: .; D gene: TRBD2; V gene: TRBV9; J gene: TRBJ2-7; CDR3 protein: CASSSTSGRSDEQYF; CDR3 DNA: TGTGCCAGCAGCTCGACTAGCGGGAGAAGCGACGAGCAGTACTTC
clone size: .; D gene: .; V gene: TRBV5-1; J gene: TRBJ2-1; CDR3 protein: CASSPRGRDGEQFF; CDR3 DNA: TGCGCCAGCAGCCCCCGGGGTCGGGATGGTGAGCAGTTCTTC
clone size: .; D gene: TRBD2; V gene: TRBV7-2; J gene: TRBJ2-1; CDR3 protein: CASSLSSGAGQFF; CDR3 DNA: TGTGCCAGCAGCTTATCTAGCGGAGCAGGGCAGTTCTTC
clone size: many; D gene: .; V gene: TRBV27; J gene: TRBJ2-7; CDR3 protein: CASSQDVVFQTYEQYF; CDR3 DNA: TGTGCCAGCAGTCAAGATGTGGTCTTCCAGACCTACGAGCAGTACTTC
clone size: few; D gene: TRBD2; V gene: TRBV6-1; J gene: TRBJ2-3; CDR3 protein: CASRQGTSGSWTQYF; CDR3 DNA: TGTGCCAGCAGACAAGGGACTAGCGGGAGTTGGACGCAGTATTTT
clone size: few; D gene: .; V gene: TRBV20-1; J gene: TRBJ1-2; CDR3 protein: CSARLGRENYGYTF; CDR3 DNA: TGCAGTGCTAGGCTTGGACGGGAAAACTATGGCTACACCTTC
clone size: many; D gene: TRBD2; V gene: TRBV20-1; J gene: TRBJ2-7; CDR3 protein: CSARGRTSGMNYEQYF; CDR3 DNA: TGCAGTGCTAGAGGTCGGACTAGCGGGATGAACTACGAGCAGTACTTC
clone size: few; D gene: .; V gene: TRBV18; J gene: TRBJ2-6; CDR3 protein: CASSPRISGANVLTF; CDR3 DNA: TGTGCCAGCTCACCTCGGATCTCTGGGGCCAACGTCCTGACTTTC
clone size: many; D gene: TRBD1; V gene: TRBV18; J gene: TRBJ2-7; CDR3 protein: CASSPSTGASYEQYF; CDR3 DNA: TGTGCCAGCTCACCATCAACAGGGGCCTCCTACGAGCAGTACTTC
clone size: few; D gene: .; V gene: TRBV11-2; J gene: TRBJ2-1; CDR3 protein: CASSLGTSFNEQFF; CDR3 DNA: TGTGCCAGCAGCTTAGGGACTTCCTTCAATGAGCAGTTCTTC
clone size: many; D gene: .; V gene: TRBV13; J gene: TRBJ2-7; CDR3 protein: CASSPNARGYYEQYF; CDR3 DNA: TGTGCCAGCAGCCCCAACGCCCGGGGATACTACGAGCAGTACTTC
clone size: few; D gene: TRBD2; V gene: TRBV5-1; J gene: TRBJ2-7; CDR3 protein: CASSLARTSHFSYEQYF; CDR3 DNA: TGCGCCAGCAGCTTGGCTAGGACTAGCCACTTTTCCTACGAGCAGTACTTC
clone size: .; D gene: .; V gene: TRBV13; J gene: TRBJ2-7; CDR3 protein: CASSLGAGQYF; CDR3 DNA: TGTGCCAGCAGCTTAGGCGCAGGGCAGTACTTC
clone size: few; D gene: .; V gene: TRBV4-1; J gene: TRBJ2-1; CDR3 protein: CASSQVGRGILPEQFF; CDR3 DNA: TGCGCCAGCAGCCAAGTAGGTAGGGGGATTCTCCCAGAGCAGTTCTTC
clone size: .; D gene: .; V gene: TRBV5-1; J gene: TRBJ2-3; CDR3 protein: CASSFETGDTQYF; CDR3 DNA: TGCGCCAGCAGCTTTGAAACGGGGGATACGCAGTATTTT
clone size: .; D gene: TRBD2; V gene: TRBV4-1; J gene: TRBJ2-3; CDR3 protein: CASSQGRGGSTDTQYF; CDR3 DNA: TGCGCCAGCAGCCAGGGCCGGGGGGGAAGTACAGATACGCAGTATTTT
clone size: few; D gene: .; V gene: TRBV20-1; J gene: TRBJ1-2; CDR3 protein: CSATWRWGAGTF; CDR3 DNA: .
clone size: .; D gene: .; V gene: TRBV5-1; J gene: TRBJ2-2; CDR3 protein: CASSLAVTAGELFF; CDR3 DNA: TGCGCCAGCAGCTTGGCGGTCACCGCCGGGGAGCTGTTTTTT
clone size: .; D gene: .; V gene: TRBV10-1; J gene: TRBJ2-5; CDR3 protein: CASSELGQSQETQYF; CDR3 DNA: TGCGCCAGCAGTGAGTTGGGGCAGAGCCAAGAGACCCAGTACTTC
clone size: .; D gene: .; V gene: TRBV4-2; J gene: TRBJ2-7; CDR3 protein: CASSQELHREQYF; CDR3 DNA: TGTGCCAGCAGCCAAGAACTGCACCGCGAGCAGTACTTC
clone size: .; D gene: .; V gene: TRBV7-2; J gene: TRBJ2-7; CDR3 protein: CASAQGGYEQYF; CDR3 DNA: TGTGCCAGCGCACAAGGGGGATACGAGCAGTACTTC
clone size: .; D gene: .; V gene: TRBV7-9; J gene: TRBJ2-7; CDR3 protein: CASSSLIEQYF; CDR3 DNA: TGTGCCAGCAGCTCACTCATCGAGCAGTACTTC
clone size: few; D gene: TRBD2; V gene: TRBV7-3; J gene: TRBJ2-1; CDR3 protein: CASSSSPRTSGKNNEQFF; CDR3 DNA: TGTGCCAGCAGCTCATCACCTAGGACTAGCGGGAAGAACAATGAGCAGTTCTTC
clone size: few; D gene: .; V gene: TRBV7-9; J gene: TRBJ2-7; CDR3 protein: CASSLGRAEQYF; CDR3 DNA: TGTGCCAGCAGCTTAGGCCGAGCCGAGCAGTACTTC
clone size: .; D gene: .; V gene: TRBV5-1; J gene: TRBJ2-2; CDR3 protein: CASREGPGNTGELFF; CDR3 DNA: TGCGCCAGCAGAGAAGGGCCAGGGAACACCGGGGAGCTGTTTTTT
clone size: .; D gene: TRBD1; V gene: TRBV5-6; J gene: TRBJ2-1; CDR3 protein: CASSFHRGHEQFF; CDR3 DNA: TGTGCCAGCAGCTTCCACAGGGGGCATGAGCAGTTCTTC
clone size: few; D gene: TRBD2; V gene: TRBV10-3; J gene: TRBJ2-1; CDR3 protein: CAIKPSGRGSSYNEQFF; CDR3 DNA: TGTGCCATCAAGCCTAGCGGGAGGGGGAGCTCCTACAATGAGCAGTTCTTC
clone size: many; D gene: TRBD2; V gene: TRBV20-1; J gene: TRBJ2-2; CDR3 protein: CSALTSSRVTGELFF; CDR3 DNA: TGCAGTGCTCTGACTAGCTCTCGGGTGACCGGGGAGCTGTTTTTT
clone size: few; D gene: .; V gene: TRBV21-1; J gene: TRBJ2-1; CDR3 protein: CASKNEPYEQFF; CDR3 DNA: TGTGCCAGCAAGAACGAACCCTATGAGCAGTTCTTC
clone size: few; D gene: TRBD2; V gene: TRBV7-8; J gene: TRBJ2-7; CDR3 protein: CASSLPSGSSYEQYF; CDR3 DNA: TGTGCCAGCAGCTTGCCTAGCGGGAGCTCCTACGAGCAGTACTTC
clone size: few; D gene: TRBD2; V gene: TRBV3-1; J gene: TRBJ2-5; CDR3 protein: CASSPLGLEETQYF; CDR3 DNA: TGTGCCAGCAGCCCACTAGGACTAGAAGAGACCCAGTACTTC
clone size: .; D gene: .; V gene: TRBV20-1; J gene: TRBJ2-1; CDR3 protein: CSAKRRQGSSYNEQFF; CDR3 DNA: TGCAGTGCGAAGAGGCGACAAGGAAGTTCTTACAATGAGCAGTTCTTC
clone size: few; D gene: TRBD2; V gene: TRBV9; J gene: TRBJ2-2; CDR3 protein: CASSDRGTTYTGELFF; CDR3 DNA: TGTGCCAGCAGCGACCGAGGGACTACCTACACCGGGGAGCTGTTTTTT